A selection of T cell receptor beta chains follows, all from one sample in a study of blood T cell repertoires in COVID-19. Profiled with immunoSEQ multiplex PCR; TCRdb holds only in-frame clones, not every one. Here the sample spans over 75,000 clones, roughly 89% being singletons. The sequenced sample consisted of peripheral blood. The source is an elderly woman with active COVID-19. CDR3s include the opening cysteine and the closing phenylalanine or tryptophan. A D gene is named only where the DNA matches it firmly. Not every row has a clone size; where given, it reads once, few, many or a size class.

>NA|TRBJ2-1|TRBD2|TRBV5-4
CASSFWLAGGNEQFF
TGTGCCAGCAGCTTCTGGCTAGCGGGAGGGAATGAGCAGTTCTTC
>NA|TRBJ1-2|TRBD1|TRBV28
CASSRQGGGYTF
TGTGCCAGCAGTAGACAGGGGGGAGGCTACACCTTC
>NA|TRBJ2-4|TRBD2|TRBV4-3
CASSQTAGGGNIQYF
TGCGCCAGCAGCCAAACTGCGGGAGGGGGAAACATTCAGTACTTC
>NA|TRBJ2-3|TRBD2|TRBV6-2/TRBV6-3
CASSSDGRRTDTQYF
TGTGCCAGCAGCTCTGACGGGAGGAGGACAGATACGCAGTATTTT
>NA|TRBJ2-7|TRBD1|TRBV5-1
CASNLLQGEHEQYF
TGCGCCAGCAATCTCTTACAGGGGGAACACGAGCAGTACTTC
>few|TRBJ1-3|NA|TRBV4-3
CASSQEIFLGSSGNTIYF
TGCGCCAGCAGCCAAGAAATTTTTCTAGGGAGCTCTGGAAACACCATATATTTT
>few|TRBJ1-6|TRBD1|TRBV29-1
CSVGDSDSPLHF
TGCAGCGTTGGGGACAGTGATTCACCCCTCCACTTT
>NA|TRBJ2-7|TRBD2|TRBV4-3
CASSRFRTSGSPWEQYF
TGCGCCAGCAGCCGCTTCAGGACTAGCGGGAGTCCGTGGGAGCAGTACTTC
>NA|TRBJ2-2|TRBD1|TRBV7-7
CASSPDRGNTGELFF
TGTGCTAGCAGCCCGGACAGGGGGAACACCGGGGAGCTGTTTTTT
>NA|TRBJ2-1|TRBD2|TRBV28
CASSRGLAQYNEQFF
TGTGCCAGCAGCCGAGGACTAGCGCAGTACAATGAGCAGTTCTTC
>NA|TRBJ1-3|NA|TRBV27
CASSFNARLRNTIYF
TGTGCCAGCAGTTTTAACGCAAGACTCAGAAACACCATATATTTT
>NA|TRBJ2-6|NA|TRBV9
CASSVAFSGANVLTF
TGTGCCAGCAGCGTAGCTTTTTCTGGGGCCAACGTCCTGACTTTC
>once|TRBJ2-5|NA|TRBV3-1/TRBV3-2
CASSPMSGLTQYF
TGTGCCAGCAGCCCTATGTCAGGGTTAACCCAGTACTTC
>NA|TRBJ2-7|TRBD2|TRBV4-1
CASSQGPGLVYEQYF
TGCGCCAGCAGCCAAGGCCCGGGACTAGTCTACGAGCAGTACTTC
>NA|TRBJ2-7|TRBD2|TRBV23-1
CASSLPGLEFMCGVYEQYF
TGCGCCAGCAGTCTACCGGGACTAGAGTTTATGTGTGGTGTCTACGAGCAGTACTTC
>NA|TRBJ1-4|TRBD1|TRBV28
CASSTRTGGDFEKLFF
TGTGCCAGCAGTACTAGGACAGGGGGCGATTTTGAAAAACTGTTTTTT
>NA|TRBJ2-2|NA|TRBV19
CASSIKGLRAGELFF
TGTGCCAGTAGTATTAAGGGGCTCAGGGCCGGGGAGCTGTTTTTT
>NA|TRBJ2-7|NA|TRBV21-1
CASSLLRGQGQHEQYF
TGTGCCAGCAGTCTCCTTCGGGGACAGGGACAGCACGAGCAGTACTTC
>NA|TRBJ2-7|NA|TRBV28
CASSHIAADSYEQYF
TGTGCCAGCAGCCACATAGCGGCCGACTCCTACGAGCAGTACTTC
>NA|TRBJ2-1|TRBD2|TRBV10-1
CASTLPGLAGPDRSYNEQFF
TGCGCCAGCACCTTACCGGGACTAGCGGGCCCCGACCGTTCCTACAATGAGCAGTTCTTC